Here is one TCR beta chain with its context. The antigen is undetermined. The junction had 10 bases not matched to a gene; V was cut back by 4 bases and J by 6 bases. CDR1 and CDR2 (germline): MNHEY, SMNVEV (reference sequence). This CDR3 has 16 residues. The sample comes from a study of T cell responses to AZD1222 COVID-19 vaccine. Points from the study as a whole: Per reports, nearly half of all spike-specific TCRs target regions that are unmutated in variants. Among vaccine-associated CD4 TCRs, coverage spanned spike, with dominance at 160-218 and 743-854. Repertoires were obtained only post-peak T cell response. Seropositive at baseline were only a handful of AZD1222 recipients.

Generated by immunoSEQ multiplex PCR, the TCRdb table keeps only in-frame clones and is missing some. The sample lists about 140,000 clones, almost 95% occurring once. This clonotype originated in an adult in good health. This material consisted of peripheral blood, taken on day 0 of AZD1222 vaccination. V usage is TRBV27 and J usage is TRBJ1-1; 11 bases align to TRBD1. In nucleotides, the CDR3 is TGTGCCAGCAGTTCTACCCCGGGACAGGGGGGTCCTGAAGCTTTCTTT. Protein sequence: CASSSTPGQGGPEAFF.